A single sample is the source of the 7 T cell receptor beta chains below, sequenced in a study of blood T cells in healthy people across ages. A second PCR of roughly 7 to 11 cycles used a sample-barcoded 5' primer and a J-beta primer mix. TCRdb reprocessed the 5' RACE reads with MiXCR, giving one entry per CDR3 protein. Among 1.8 million or so distinct CDR3 sequences, more than 35% were seen once, and the ten largest hold roughly 23%. The sequenced sample consisted of blood. These receptors originate from a human donor in good health.

This chain uses TRBV28 with TRBJ2-5; 7 positions match TRBD2. This CDR3 has 17 residues. Per germline, CDR1 MDHEN and CDR2 SYDVKM. J lost 4 bases, V lost 3 bases, and 14 bases had no gene match. DNA for the CDR3: TGTGCCAGCAGTTTCCCCCTTCGTGGGAGGGAGCGAGAGACCCAGTACTTC. It specifies CASSFPLRGRERETQYF. Supplemented by reference TRBV28 and TRBJ2-5, the full variable domain reads DVKVTQSSRYLVKRTGEKVFLECVQDMDHENMFWYRQDPGLGLRLIYFSYDVKMKEKGDIPEGYSVSREKKERFSLILESASTNQTSMYLCASSFPLRGRERETQYFGPGTRLLVL.

The gene calls are TRBV5-4 and TRBJ2-5, with 7 nucleotides matching TRBD1. The J segment lost 12 bases and the V segment lost 4 bases, leaving 15 bases of the junction unmatched. Germline V gene sequence: CDR1 SGHNT, CDR2 YYREEE (reference sequence). The CDR3 runs to 14 residues. CDR3 bases: TGTGCCAGCAGCCCCCGGGACAGAAGGGTTCCGGAGTACTTC. The encoded protein is CASSPRDRRVPEYF.

The CDR3 loop reads CASRPPLAGGPSLAKNIQYF. The CDR3 DNA follows: TGTGCCAGCAGGCCTCCACTAGCGGGCGGACCATCATTAGCCAAAAACATTCAGTACTTC. The V and J genes are TRBV6-1 and TRBJ2-4; TRBD2 matches 9 bases. This CDR3 has 20 amino acids. V lost 6 bases to trimming and J lost 0 bases; unmatched junction nucleotides: 18. Per germline, CDR1 MNHNS and CDR2 SASEGT.

The V call is TRBV3-1, the J call TRBJ2-5, with 7 nucleotides matching TRBD2. The germline CDR1 and CDR2 sequences are LGHDT and YNNKEL (reference sequence). CDR3 length: 16 residues. J was trimmed by 2 bases and V by 3 bases; bases with no gene match: 9. The CDR3 sequence: CASSHRLARRQETQYF. The CDR3 DNA reads as TGTGCCAGCAGCCACCGACTAGCTCGGAGGCAAGAGACCCAGTACTTC.

This clonotype was counted only a few times. Written as DNA, the CDR3 is TGCAGTGCTAGAGGGCTACTAGCGGGGGACCACAATGAGCAGTTCTTC. Protein sequence: CSARGLLAGDHNEQFF. This chain uses TRBV20-1 with TRBJ2-1, with 11 positions matching TRBD2. V shed 1 base, J shed 5 bases, and the junction held 7 bases outside the gene matches. Germline V gives CDR1 DFQATT, CDR2 SNEGSKA (reference sequence). This CDR3 is 16 amino acids long.

The V gene is TRBV6-5, the J gene TRBJ1-6, with D possibly TRBD1 on 6 matching bases. V was clipped by 8 bases and J by 7 bases, with 9 bases between them. The CDR3 extends over 12 amino acids. Germline CDR1 reads MNHEY; CDR2 reads SVGAGI. The CDR3 DNA sequence: TGTGCCAGCCAGGGGAACAATTCACCCCTCCACTTT. Translation gives CASQGNNSPLHF.

This clonotype came up a few times. The chain links TRBV15 to TRBJ2-5; D is uncertain. Deletions cut 0 bases from V and 4 bases from J, with 6 bases between. This CDR3 has 13 residues. From germline, CDR1 is LNHNV and CDR2 YYDKDF (reference sequence). The CDR3 bases are TGTGCCACCAGCAGAGATCGCACAGAGACCCAGTACTTC. This sequence encodes CATSRDRTETQYF.